A selection of T cell receptor beta chains follows, all from one sample in a study of CD8+ T cells in alopecia areata. Produced via immunoSEQ multiplex PCR; TCRdb's table is partial and in-frame only. The sample holds fewer than 150,000 clones, about 61% seen once. The material was CD8+ T cells sorted from blood, obtained at week 4, from a patient treated with tofacitinib. Receptors originate from a human donor with alopecia areata. Both conserved end residues are part of each CDR3. Each record gives: V gene, J gene, D gene, CDR3 protein, CDR3 DNA. D genes are given only for firm matches.

>TRBV9|TRBJ2-3|.
CASSAPFGVTSSVDTQYF
TGTGCCAGCAGCGCCCCCTTTGGGGTTACTAGCTCCGTAGATACGCAGTATTTT
>TRBV29-1|TRBJ2-3|TRBD1
CSVTLQGPYTDTQYF
TGCAGCGTAACTCTACAGGGGCCTTACACAGATACGCAGTATTTT
>TRBV15|TRBJ2-4|TRBD1
CATSHDRVPTRKYF
TGTGCCACCAGCCATGACAGGGTTCCAACCAGGAAGTACTTC
>TRBV5-1|TRBJ2-7|.
CASSVGGLPYEQYF
TGCGCCAGCAGCGTCGGGGGTCTCCCCTACGAGCAGTACTTC
>TRBV5-4|TRBJ1-2|TRBD1
CASSFQGAGGGYTF
TGTGCCAGCAGCTTCCAGGGGGCTGGTGGTGGCTACACCTTC
>TRBV30|TRBJ2-2|.
CAWSTAGELFF
TGTGCCTGGAGTACAGCCGGGGAGCTGTTTTTT
>TRBV29-1|TRBJ1-2|.
CSVVGGNYGYTF
TGCAGCGTTGTTGGGGGCAACTATGGCTACACCTTC
>TRBV9|TRBJ2-7|.
CASSVEGVHSYEQYF
TGTGCCAGCAGCGTAGAGGGGGTCCACTCCTACGAGCAGTACTTC
>TRBV6-5|TRBJ2-2|.
CASRHTGELFF
TGTGCCAGCAGGCACACCGGGGAGCTGTTTTTT
>TRBV19|TRBJ2-1|.
CASSEAGSNEQFF
TGTGCCAGTAGTGAGGCAGGGAGCAATGAGCAGTTCTTC